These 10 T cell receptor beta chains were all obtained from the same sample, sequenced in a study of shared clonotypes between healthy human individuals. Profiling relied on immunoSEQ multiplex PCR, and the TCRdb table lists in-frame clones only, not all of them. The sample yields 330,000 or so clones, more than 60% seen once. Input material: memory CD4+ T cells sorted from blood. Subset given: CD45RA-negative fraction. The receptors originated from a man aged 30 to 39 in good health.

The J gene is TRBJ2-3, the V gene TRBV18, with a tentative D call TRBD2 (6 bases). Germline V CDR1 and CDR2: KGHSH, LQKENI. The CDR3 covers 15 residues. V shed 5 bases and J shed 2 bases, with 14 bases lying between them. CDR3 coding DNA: TGTGCCAGCTCAACGTACGCGGGATTCACAGATACGCAGTATTTT. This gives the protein CASSTYAGFTDTQYF.

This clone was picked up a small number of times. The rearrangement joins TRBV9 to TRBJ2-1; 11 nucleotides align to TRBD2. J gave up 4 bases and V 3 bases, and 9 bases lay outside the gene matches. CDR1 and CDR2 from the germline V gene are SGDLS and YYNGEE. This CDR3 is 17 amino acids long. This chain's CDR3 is CASSALAGGMRYNEQFF. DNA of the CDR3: TGTGCCAGCAGCGCGCTAGCGGGAGGAATGAGGTACAATGAGCAGTTCTTC.

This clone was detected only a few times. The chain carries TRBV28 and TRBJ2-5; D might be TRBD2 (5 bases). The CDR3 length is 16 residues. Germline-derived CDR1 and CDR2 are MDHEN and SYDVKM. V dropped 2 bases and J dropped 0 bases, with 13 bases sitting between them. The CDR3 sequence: CASSLISAGYQETQYF. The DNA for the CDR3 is TGTGCCAGCAGTTTAATATCGGCGGGCTACCAAGAGACCCAGTACTTC. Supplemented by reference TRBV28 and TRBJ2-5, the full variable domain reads DVKVTQSSRYLVKRTGEKVFLECVQDMDHENMFWYRQDPGLGLRLIYFSYDVKMKEKGDIPEGYSVSREKKERFSLILESASTNQTSMYLCASSLISAGYQETQYFGPGTRLLVL.

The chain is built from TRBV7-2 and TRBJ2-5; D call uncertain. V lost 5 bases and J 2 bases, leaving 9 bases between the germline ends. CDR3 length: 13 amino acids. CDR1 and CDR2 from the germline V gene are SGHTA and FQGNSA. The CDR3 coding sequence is TGTGCCAGCAGCAAGAGTATACAAGAGACCCAGTACTTC. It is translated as CASSKSIQETQYF.

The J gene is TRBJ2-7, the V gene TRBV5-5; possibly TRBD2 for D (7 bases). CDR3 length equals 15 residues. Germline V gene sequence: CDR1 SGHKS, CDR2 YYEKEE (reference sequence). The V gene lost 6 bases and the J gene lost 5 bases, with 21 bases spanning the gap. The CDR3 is CASNREGSKFHEQYF. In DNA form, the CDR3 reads TGTGCCAGCAACAGGGAGGGATCTAAGTTCCACGAGCAGTACTTC. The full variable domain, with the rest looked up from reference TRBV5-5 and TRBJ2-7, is DAGVTQSPTHLIKTRGQQVTLRCSPISGHKSVSWYQQVLGQGPQFIFQYYEKEERGRGNFPDRFSARQFPNYSSELNVNALLLGDSALYLCASNREGSKFHEQYFGPGTRLTVT.

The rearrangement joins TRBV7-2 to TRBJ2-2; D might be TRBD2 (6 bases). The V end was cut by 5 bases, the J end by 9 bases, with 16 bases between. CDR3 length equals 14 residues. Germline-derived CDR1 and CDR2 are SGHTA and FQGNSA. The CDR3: CASSTGGPGRELFF. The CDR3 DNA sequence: TGTGCCAGCAGCACCGGAGGGCCGGGCCGGGAGCTGTTTTTT. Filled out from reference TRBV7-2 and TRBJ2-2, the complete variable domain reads GAGVSQSPSNKVTEKGKDVELRCDPISGHTALYWYRQSLGQGLEFLIYFQGNSAPDKSGLPSDRFSAERTGGSVSTLTIQRTQQEDSAVYLCASSTGGPGRELFFGEGSRLTVL.

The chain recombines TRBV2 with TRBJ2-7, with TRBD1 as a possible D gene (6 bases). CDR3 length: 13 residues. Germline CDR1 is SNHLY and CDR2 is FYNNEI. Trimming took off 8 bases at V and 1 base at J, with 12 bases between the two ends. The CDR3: CASARQGSYEQYF. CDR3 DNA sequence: TGTGCCAGCGCTCGCCAGGGGTCCTACGAGCAGTACTTC.

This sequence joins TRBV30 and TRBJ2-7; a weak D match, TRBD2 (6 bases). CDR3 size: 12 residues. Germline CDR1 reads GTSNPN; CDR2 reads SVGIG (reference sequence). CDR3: CAWRGYTYEQYF. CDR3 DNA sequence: TGTGCTTGGCGGGGATACACCTACGAGCAGTACTTC. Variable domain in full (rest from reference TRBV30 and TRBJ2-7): SQTIHQWPATLVQPVGSPLSLECTVEGTSNPNLYWYRQAAGRGLQLLFYSVGIGQISSEVPQNLSASRPQDRQFILSSKKLLLSDSGFYLCAWRGYTYEQYFGPGTRLTVT.

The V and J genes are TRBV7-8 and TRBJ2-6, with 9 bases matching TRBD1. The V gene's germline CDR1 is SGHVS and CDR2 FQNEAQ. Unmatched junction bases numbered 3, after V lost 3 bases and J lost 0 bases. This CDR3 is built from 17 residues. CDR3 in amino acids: CASSFRDRVSGANVLTF. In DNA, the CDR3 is TGTGCCAGCAGCTTTCGGGACAGGGTCTCTGGGGCCAACGTCCTGACTTTC.

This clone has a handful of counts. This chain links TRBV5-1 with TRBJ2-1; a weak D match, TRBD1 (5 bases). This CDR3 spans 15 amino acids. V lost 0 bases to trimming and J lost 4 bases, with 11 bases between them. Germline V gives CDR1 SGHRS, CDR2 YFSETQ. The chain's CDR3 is CASSLGQGSYNEQFF. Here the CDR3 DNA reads TGCGCCAGCAGCTTGGGGCAGGGCTCTTACAATGAGCAGTTCTTC.